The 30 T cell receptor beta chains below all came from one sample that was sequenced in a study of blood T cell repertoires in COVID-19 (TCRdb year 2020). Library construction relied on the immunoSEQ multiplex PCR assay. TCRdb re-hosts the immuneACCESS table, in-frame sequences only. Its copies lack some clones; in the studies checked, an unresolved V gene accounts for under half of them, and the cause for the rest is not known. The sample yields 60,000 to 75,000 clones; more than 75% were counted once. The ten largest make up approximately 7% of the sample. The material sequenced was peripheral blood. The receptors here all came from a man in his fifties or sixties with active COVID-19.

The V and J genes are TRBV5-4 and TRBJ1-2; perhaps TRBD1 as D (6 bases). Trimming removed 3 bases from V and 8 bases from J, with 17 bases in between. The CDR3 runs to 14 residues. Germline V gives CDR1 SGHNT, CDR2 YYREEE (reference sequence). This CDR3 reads CASSSAEGVSGYTF. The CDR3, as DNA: TGTGCCAGCAGCTCGGCCGAGGGGGTGAGCGGCTACACCTTC.

The CDR3 region has the DNA TGTGCCAGCGGTGTGACTAGAGATGGTACCGGGGAGCTGTTTTTT. Protein product: CASGVTRDGTGELFF. V gene TRBV6-4 combines with J gene TRBJ2-2, with TRBD2 as a possible D gene (6 bases). CDR1 is MRHNA, CDR2 SNTAGT, per germline. V lost 8 bases and J 5 bases, leaving 18 bases between the germline ends. This CDR3 has 15 amino acids.

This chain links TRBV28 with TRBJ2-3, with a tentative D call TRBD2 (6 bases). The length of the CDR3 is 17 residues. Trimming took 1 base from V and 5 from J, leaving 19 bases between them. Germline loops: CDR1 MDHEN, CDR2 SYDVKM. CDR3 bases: TGTGCCAGCAGTTTATATCGAACGGGGGTTGGTAAAGATACGCAGTATTTT. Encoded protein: CASSLYRTGVGKDTQYF.

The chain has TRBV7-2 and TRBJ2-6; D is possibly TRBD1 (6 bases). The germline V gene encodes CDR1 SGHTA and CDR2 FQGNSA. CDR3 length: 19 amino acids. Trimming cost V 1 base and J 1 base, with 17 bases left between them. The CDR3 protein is CASSLVGGATFSGANVLTF. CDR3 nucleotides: TGTGCCAGCAGCTTAGTTGGGGGCGCTACCTTTTCTGGGGCCAACGTCCTGACTTTC.

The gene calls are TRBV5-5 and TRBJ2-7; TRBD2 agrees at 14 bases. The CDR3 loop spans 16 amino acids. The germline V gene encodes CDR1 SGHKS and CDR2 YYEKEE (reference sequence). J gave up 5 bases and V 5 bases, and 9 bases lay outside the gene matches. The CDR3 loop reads CASSPRLAGGHNEQYF. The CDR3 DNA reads TGTGCCAGCAGTCCCAGACTAGCGGGAGGGCATAACGAGCAGTACTTC.

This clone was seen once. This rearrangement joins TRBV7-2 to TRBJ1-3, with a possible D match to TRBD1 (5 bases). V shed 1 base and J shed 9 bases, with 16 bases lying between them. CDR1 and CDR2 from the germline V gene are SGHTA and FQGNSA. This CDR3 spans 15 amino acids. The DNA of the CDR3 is TGTGCCAGCAGCTTAGTGCATGGGGCACTGGGCACCATATATTTT. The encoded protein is CASSLVHGALGTIYF.

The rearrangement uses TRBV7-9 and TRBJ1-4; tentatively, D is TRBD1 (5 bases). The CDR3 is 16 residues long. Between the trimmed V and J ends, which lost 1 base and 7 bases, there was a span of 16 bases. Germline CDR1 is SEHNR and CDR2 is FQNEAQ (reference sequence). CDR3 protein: CASSLEGSGLREKLFF. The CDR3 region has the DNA TGTGCCAGCAGCTTAGAAGGGTCGGGACTTCGTGAAAAACTGTTTTTT.

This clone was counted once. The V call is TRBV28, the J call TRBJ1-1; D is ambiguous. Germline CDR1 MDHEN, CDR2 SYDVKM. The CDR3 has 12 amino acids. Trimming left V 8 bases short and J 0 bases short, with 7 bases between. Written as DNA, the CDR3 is TGTGCCAGCGGCCTTTTGAACACTGAAGCTTTCTTT. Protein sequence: CASGLLNTEAFF.

Here the CDR3 reads CASSPGLAGAWETQYF. The DNA of the CDR3 is TGTGCCAGCAGCCCAGGACTAGCGGGGGCCTGGGAGACCCAGTACTTC. The chain joins TRBV7-8 to TRBJ2-5, with 13 bases aligning to TRBD2. The V gene's germline CDR1 is SGHVS and CDR2 FQNEAQ. The CDR3 length is 16 residues. V was pared by 5 bases and J by 5 bases, with 8 bases of the junction left unmatched.

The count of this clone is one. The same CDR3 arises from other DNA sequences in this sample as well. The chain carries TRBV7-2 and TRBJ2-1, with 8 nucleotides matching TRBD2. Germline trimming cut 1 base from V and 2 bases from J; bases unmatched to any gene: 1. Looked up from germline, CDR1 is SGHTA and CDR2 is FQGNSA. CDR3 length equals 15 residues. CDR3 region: CASSLGRGAYNEQFF. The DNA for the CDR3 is TGTGCCAGCAGCTTAGGGCGGGGGGCCTACAATGAGCAGTTCTTC. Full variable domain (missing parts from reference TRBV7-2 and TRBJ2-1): GAGVSQSPSNKVTEKGKDVELRCDPISGHTALYWYRQSLGQGLEFLIYFQGNSAPDKSGLPSDRFSAERTGGSVSTLTIQRTQQEDSAVYLCASSLGRGAYNEQFFGPGTRLTVL.

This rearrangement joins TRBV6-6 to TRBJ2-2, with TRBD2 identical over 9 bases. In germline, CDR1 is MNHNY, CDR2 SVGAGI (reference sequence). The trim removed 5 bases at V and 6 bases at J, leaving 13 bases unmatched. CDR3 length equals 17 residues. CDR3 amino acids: CASSQLLAGRGAGELFF. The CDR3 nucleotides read TGTGCCAGCAGTCAGTTACTAGCGGGCCGGGGGGCCGGGGAGCTGTTTTTT.

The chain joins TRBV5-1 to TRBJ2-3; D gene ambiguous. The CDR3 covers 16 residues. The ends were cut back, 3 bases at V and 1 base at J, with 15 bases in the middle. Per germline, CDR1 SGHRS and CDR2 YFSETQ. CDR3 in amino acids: CASSSNDLAGTDTQYF. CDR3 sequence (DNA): TGCGCCAGCAGCTCAAACGACCTGGCGGGCACAGATACGCAGTATTTT.

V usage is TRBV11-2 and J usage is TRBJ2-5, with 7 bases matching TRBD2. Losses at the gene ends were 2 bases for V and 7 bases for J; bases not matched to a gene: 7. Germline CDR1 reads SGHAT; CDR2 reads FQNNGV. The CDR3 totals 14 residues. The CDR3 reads CASSLPTSTGTQYF. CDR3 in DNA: TGTGCCAGCAGCTTACCGACTAGCACCGGGACCCAGTACTTC.

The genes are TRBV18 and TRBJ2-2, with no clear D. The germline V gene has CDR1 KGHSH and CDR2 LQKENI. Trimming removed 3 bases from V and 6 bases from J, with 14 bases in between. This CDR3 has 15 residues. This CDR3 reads CASSPLAGGPGELFF. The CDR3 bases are TGTGCCAGCTCACCCTTGGCTGGTGGCCCCGGGGAGCTGTTTTTT.

The CDR3 sequence: CASSLVSGLAAIQETQYF. The CDR3 bases are TGTGCCAGCAGCTTAGTCTCGGGACTAGCGGCTATTCAAGAGACCCAGTACTTC. This chain connects TRBV7-9 to TRBJ2-5, with 11 bases that match TRBD2. The CDR3 has 18 residues. From germline, CDR1 is SEHNR and CDR2 FQNEAQ (reference sequence). Trimming cost V 1 base and J 2 bases; bases outside gene matches: 9.

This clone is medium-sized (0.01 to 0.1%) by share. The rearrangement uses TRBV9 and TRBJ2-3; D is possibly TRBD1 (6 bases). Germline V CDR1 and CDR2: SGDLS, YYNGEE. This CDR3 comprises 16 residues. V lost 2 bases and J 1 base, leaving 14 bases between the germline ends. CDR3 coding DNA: TGTGCCAGCAGCGTTCTACAGGGTTCTGGCACAGATACGCAGTATTTT. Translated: CASSVLQGSGTDTQYF.

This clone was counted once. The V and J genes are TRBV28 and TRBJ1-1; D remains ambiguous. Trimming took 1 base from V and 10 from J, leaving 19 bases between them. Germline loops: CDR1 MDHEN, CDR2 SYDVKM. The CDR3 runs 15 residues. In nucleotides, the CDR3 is TGTGCCAGCAGTTTATCGAAAGCCCACGGACGGGGAGCTTTCTTT. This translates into CASSLSKAHGRGAFF. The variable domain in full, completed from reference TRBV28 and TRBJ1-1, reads DVKVTQSSRYLVKRTGEKVFLECVQDMDHENMFWYRQDPGLGLRLIYFSYDVKMKEKGDIPEGYSVSREKKERFSLILESASTNQTSMYLCASSLSKAHGRGAFFGQGTRLTVV.

CDR3 bases: TGTGCCAGCAGTTACAGTAGCGGGTCGACCTACGAGCAGTACTTC. It specifies CASSYSSGSTYEQYF. This chain links TRBV6-6 with TRBJ2-7; 7 positions agree with TRBD2. Germline CDR1 and CDR2: MNHNY and SVGAGI (reference sequence). V was pared by 2 bases and J by 2 bases, with 6 bases of the junction left unmatched. The CDR3 covers 15 residues.

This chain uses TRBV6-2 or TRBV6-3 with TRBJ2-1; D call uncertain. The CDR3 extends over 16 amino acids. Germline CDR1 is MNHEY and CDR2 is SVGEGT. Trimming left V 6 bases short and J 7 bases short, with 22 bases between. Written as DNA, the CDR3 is TGTGCCAGCAGCCCTTGGGTAGGAAGCGCGGTGAATGAGCAGTTCTTC. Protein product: CASSPWVGSAVNEQFF.

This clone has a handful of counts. The CDR3 region is CASRRGGEYNSPLHF. In DNA form, the CDR3 reads TGCGCCAGCAGGCGTGGCGGGGAATATAATTCACCCCTCCACTTT. The gene calls are TRBV5-1 and TRBJ1-6; D is unresolved. V dropped 5 bases and J dropped 4 bases, with 13 bases sitting between them. CDR1 is SGHRS, CDR2 YFSETQ, per germline. CDR3 length: 15 amino acids.

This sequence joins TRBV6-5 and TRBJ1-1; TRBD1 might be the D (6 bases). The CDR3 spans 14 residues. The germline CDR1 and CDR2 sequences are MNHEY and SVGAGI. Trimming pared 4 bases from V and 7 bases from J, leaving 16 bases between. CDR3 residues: CASSFGETGYEAFF. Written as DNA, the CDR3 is TGTGCCAGCAGTTTTGGGGAAACAGGGTATGAAGCTTTCTTT.

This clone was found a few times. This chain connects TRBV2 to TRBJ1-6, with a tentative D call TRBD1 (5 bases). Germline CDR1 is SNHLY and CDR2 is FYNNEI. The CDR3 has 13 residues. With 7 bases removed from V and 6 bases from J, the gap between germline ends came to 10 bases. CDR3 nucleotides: TGTGCCAGCAATAACCAGGGTAATTCACCCCTCCACTTT. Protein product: CASNNQGNSPLHF.

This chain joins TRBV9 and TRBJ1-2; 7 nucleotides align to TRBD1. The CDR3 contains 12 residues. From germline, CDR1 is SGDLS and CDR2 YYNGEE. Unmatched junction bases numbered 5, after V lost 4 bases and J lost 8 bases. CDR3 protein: CASSSTGAGYTF. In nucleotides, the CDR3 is TGTGCCAGCAGCTCTACAGGGGCCGGCTACACCTTC.

The CDR3 DNA reads as TGCGCCAGCAGCCAAGCTATTAAAAATTTTCCTACTAAAAACATTCAGTACTTC. The encoded protein is CASSQAIKNFPTKNIQYF. This rearrangement joins TRBV4-1 to TRBJ2-4; D ambiguous. CDR1 MGHRA and CDR2 YSYEKL come from the germline V gene. The CDR3 is 18 residues long. V was trimmed by 1 base and J by 4 bases, leaving 20 bases between them.

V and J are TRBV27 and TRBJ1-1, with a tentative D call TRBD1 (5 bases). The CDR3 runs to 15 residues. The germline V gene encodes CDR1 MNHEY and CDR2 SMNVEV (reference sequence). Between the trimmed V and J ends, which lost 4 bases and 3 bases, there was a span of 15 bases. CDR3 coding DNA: TGTGCCAGCAGTTCGTTAAGACAGACCTACACTGAAGCTTTCTTT. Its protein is CASSSLRQTYTEAFF.

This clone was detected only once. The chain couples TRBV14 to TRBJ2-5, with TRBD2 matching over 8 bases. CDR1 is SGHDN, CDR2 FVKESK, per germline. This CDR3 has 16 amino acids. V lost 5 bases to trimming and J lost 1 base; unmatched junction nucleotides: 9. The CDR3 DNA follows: TGTGCCAGCAGCTTTTTCTTTAGCGGGATCCAAGAGACCCAGTACTTC. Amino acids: CASSFFFSGIQETQYF.

The CDR3 region has the DNA TGCGCCAGCAGCCGCGCACCTAGCGGCTCAGGTGACGAGCAGTACTTC. Translation: CASSRAPSGSGDEQYF. The rearrangement uses TRBV5-1 and TRBJ2-7, with TRBD2 matching over 7 bases. CDR1 is SGHRS, CDR2 YFSETQ, per germline. The CDR3 loop spans 16 amino acids. With V trimmed by 4 bases and J by 5 bases, 15 bases remained unmatched.

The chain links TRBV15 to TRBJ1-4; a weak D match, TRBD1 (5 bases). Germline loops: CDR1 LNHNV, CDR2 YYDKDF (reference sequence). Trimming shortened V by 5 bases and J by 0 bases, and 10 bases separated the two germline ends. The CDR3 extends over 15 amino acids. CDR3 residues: CATSPGGATNEKLFF. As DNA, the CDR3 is TGTGCCACCAGCCCGGGGGGTGCAACTAATGAAAAACTGTTTTTT.

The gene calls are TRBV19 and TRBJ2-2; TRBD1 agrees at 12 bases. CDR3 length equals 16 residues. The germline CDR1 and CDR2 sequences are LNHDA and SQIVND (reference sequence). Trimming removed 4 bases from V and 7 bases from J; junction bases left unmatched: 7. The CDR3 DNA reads TGTGCCAGTAGTAACCGGGACAGGGGGCAGGGCGGGGAGCTGTTTTTT. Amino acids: CASSNRDRGQGGELFF.

The CDR3 region has the DNA TGTGCCAGCTCACTACGGACTAGCGGGAGGGCCTTGAGCAATGAGCAGTTCTTC. This gives the protein CASSLRTSGRALSNEQFF. This rearrangement joins TRBV18 to TRBJ2-1; 15 bases agree with TRBD2. J was trimmed by 6 bases and V by 4 bases; bases with no gene match: 10. The CDR3 runs to 18 residues. CDR1 and CDR2 (germline): KGHSH, LQKENI.